Below are 30 T cell receptor beta chains sequenced from a single sample in a study of T cell changes during pregnancy in multiple sclerosis. Generated by immunoSEQ multiplex PCR, the TCRdb table keeps only in-frame clones and is missing some. The top ten hold around 1.5% of the sample, which has 60,000 to 75,000 clones, under 95% seen once. Source: peripheral blood, taken in the second trimester of pregnancy. Receptor source: a female donor in good health, enrolled as a control in a pregnancy study.

This chain links TRBV5-6 with TRBJ1-1; D is perhaps TRBD1 (5 bases). The length of the CDR3 is 15 residues. Germline values: CDR1 SGHDT, CDR2 YYEEEE. V shed 2 bases and J shed 1 base, with 12 bases lying between them. The CDR3 protein is CASSFLGVSNTEAFF. In DNA form, the CDR3 reads TGTGCCAGCAGCTTTTTAGGGGTTTCGAACACTGAAGCTTTCTTT. Supplemented by reference TRBV5-6 and TRBJ1-1, the full variable domain reads DAGVTQSPTHLIKTRGQQVTLRCSPKSGHDTVSWYQQALGQGPQFIFQYYEEEERQRGNFPDRFSGHQFPNYSSELNVNALLLGDSALYLCASSFLGVSNTEAFFGQGTRLTVV.

The chain carries TRBV28 and TRBJ1-1; unclear D gene. The V end lost 4 bases, the J end lost 3 bases, and 12 bases lay between the germline ends. Germline V gene data show CDR1 as MDHEN and CDR2 as SYDVKM. The CDR3 is 14 residues long. DNA of the CDR3: TGTGCCAGCAGTTCCGGGAGTCTGGACACTGAAGCTTTCTTT. It specifies CASSSGSLDTEAFF. Full variable domain (missing parts from reference TRBV28 and TRBJ1-1): DVKVTQSSRYLVKRTGEKVFLECVQDMDHENMFWYRQDPGLGLRLIYFSYDVKMKEKGDIPEGYSVSREKKERFSLILESASTNQTSMYLCASSSGSLDTEAFFGQGTRLTVV.

This clone occurred once. J is TRBJ2-7 and V is TRBV2, with D hard to call. The CDR3 is 12 amino acids. CDR1 is SNHLY, CDR2 FYNNEI, per germline. V lost 4 bases, J lost 0 bases, and 4 bases lay in between. CDR3 DNA: TGTGCCAGCAGTGCGTTCTCCTACGAGCAGTACTTC. It specifies CASSAFSYEQYF.

CDR3 region: CASSQTGGEGTEAFF. The DNA for the CDR3 is TGTGCCAGCAGCCAGACAGGGGGCGAGGGCACTGAAGCTTTCTTT. V and J are TRBV11-3 and TRBJ1-1, with 10 positions matching TRBD1. Germline assignment: CDR1 SGHNT and CDR2 YENEEA. This CDR3 comprises 15 residues. The junction had 7 bases not matched to a gene; V was cut back by 5 bases and J by 4 bases.

The sample holds one count of this clone. The gene calls are TRBV6-6 and TRBJ1-4; a weak D match, TRBD1 (5 bases). The CDR3 covers 14 residues. Germline assignment: CDR1 MNHNY and CDR2 SVGAGI (reference sequence). The ends were cut back, 5 bases at V and 1 base at J, with 8 bases in the middle. In DNA form, the CDR3 reads TGTGCCAGCAGTCAGGGAGGAACTAATGAAAAACTGTTTTTT. This gives the protein CASSQGGTNEKLFF.

This clone is a singleton in its sample. The chain uses TRBV18 and TRBJ2-3; TRBD1 matches at 7 bases. The CDR3 is 16 amino acids. Germline CDR1 reads KGHSH; CDR2 reads LQKENI. Unmatched junction bases numbered 7, after V lost 1 base and J lost 3 bases. CDR3 bases: TGTGCCAGCTCACCACAGGGGGCTGTGATAACAGATACGCAGTATTTT. Its translation is CASSPQGAVITDTQYF. Drawing the rest from reference TRBV18 and TRBJ2-3, the complete variable domain is NAGVMQNPRHLVRRRGQEARLRCSPMKGHSHVYWYRQLPEEGLKFMVYLQKENIIDESGMPKERFSAEFPKEGPSILRIQQVVRGDSAAYFCASSPQGAVITDTQYFGPGTRLTVL.

This chain joins TRBV29-1 and TRBJ2-3; TRBD2 agrees at 7 bases. This CDR3 is built from 14 residues. Trimming took 4 bases from V and 3 from J; bases not matched to a gene: 7. CDR1 and CDR2 from the germline V gene are SQVTM and ANQGSEA. The CDR3 sequence is CSVARLAVTDTQYF. In nucleotides, the CDR3 is TGCAGCGTTGCAAGGCTAGCGGTGACAGATACGCAGTATTTT.

V and J are TRBV6-5 and TRBJ1-5, with TRBD1 as a possible D gene (6 bases). CDR1 and CDR2 from the germline V gene are MNHEY and SVGAGI. Trimming pared 6 bases from V and 4 bases from J, leaving 10 bases between. This CDR3 region has 13 residues. DNA for the CDR3: TGTGCCAGCAGGATGACAGGAAATCAGCCCCAGCATTTT. It encodes CASRMTGNQPQHF.

The chain is built from TRBV5-6 and TRBJ2-7; TRBD1 agrees at 8 bases. With 4 bases clipped from V and 2 bases from J, the junction kept 14 bases outside the gene matches. CDR1 is SGHDT and CDR2 is YYEEEE in the germline V gene. The CDR3 sequence is 17 residues long. The CDR3 region has the DNA TGTGCCAGCAGCCTCGGGACAGGCCGAAGAGATGCCTACGAGCAGTACTTC. Translation: CASSLGTGRRDAYEQYF.

The V and J genes are TRBV21-1 and TRBJ1-5; TRBD1 is the table's D call, not checked against the DNA. TRBV21-1 corresponds to a pseudogene. This CDR3 spans 22 amino acids. This CDR3 is CASSGRDRLVDYTSYSNQPQHF. The CDR3 nucleotides read TGTGCCAGCAGCGGCCGGGACAGGCTAGTGGATTATACTTCTTATAGCAATCAGCCCCAGCATTTT.

The gene calls are TRBV10-3 and TRBJ1-5; 9 bases are a match to TRBD1. The CDR3 extends over 17 amino acids. The J segment lost 0 bases and the V segment lost 2 bases, leaving 5 bases of the junction unmatched. Germline V gives CDR1 ENHRY, CDR2 SYGVKD. CDR3 coding DNA: TGTGCCATCAGTGAGGGACAGGGGCGGTATAGCAATCAGCCCCAGCATTTT. Translation: CAISEGQGRYSNQPQHF.

As for this clone: The sample holds other DNA sequences that translate to the same CDR3. The V call is TRBV4-1, the J call TRBJ1-2; D is possibly TRBD1 (6 bases). CDR3 size: 13 residues. Trimming stripped 2 bases from V and 2 bases from J, with 6 bases between. CDR1 and CDR2 from the germline V gene are MGHRA and YSYEKL. CDR3: CASSQQGNYGYTF. The CDR3 DNA reads TGCGCCAGCAGCCAACAGGGGAACTATGGCTACACCTTC.

The V and J genes are TRBV5-4 and TRBJ1-2; no firm D call. Germline CDR1 is SGHNT and CDR2 is YYREEE (reference sequence). Between the trimmed V and J ends, which lost 4 bases and 8 bases, there was a span of 18 bases. The CDR3 runs 14 residues. CDR3 sequence reads: CASSHMEGMSGYTF. The CDR3 DNA follows: TGTGCCAGCAGCCACATGGAGGGTATGAGCGGCTACACCTTC.

J is TRBJ2-1 and V is TRBV7-9, with D possibly being TRBD2 (5 bases). The CDR3 is 13 amino acids. The ends were cut back, 1 base at V and 10 bases at J, with 11 bases in the middle. The V gene's germline CDR1 is SEHNR and CDR2 FQNEAQ (reference sequence). CDR3 sequence (DNA): TGTGCCAGCAGCTTAGAGGGAGTGGTGGAGCAGTTCTTC. It codes for CASSLEGVVEQFF.

This chain joins TRBV27 and TRBJ2-2; weak D call: TRBD2 (6 bases). CDR1 and CDR2 from the germline V gene are MNHEY and SMNVEV (reference sequence). V was trimmed by 2 bases and J by 4 bases, leaving 14 bases between them. The CDR3 spans 16 residues. DNA for the CDR3: TGTGCCAGCAGTTTAGGATTGGGGACTCTCACCGGGGAGCTGTTTTTT. Residues: CASSLGLGTLTGELFF.

The V and J genes are TRBV28 and TRBJ2-2; D unclear. Germline V lookup: CDR1 MDHEN, CDR2 SYDVKM. CDR3 length: 17 amino acids. Trimming took 2 bases from V and 0 from J, leaving 13 bases between them. The DNA for the CDR3 is TGTGCCAGCAGTTTAGAACCAGGCCTGTCGAACACCGGGGAGCTGTTTTTT. Translated: CASSLEPGLSNTGELFF. The variable domain in full, with the rest retrieved from reference TRBV28 and TRBJ2-2, is DVKVTQSSRYLVKRTGEKVFLECVQDMDHENMFWYRQDPGLGLRLIYFSYDVKMKEKGDIPEGYSVSREKKERFSLILESASTNQTSMYLCASSLEPGLSNTGELFFGEGSRLTVL.

V and J are TRBV27 and TRBJ1-2; D is possibly TRBD1 (5 bases). The germline gives CDR1 MNHEY, CDR2 SMNVEV (reference sequence). Between the trimmed V and J ends, which lost 2 bases and 0 bases, there was a span of 7 bases. The CDR3 has 14 residues. The CDR3 reads CASSLGGANYGYTF. As DNA, the CDR3 is TGTGCCAGCAGTTTAGGGGGGGCTAACTATGGCTACACCTTC.

This rearrangement joins TRBV2 to TRBJ1-2, with 10 bases aligning to TRBD1. The trim removed 6 bases at V and 8 bases at J, leaving 6 bases unmatched. Germline values: CDR1 SNHLY, CDR2 FYNNEI. This CDR3 region has 13 residues. The DNA of the CDR3 is TGTGCCAGCAGCCCGGGACAGGGGTCGGGCTACACCTTC. It is translated as CASSPGQGSGYTF.

The chain carries TRBV2 and TRBJ2-1, with 9 positions matching TRBD2. V was pared by 10 bases and J by 7 bases, with 11 bases of the junction left unmatched. CDR1 is SNHLY and CDR2 is FYNNEI in the germline V gene. CDR3 size: 14 residues. CDR3 region: CANARLAGPNEQFF. The CDR3 DNA is TGTGCCAACGCCAGGCTAGCGGGACCAAATGAGCAGTTCTTC.

The chain uses TRBV2 and TRBJ1-4; no definite D call. CDR1 is SNHLY and CDR2 is FYNNEI in the germline V gene. The CDR3 has 15 residues. Trimming left V 5 bases short and J 3 bases short, with 13 bases between. CDR3 sequence: CASSTSGNPNEKLFF. CDR3 DNA: TGTGCCAGCAGTACCTCGGGGAACCCTAATGAAAAACTGTTTTTT.

This clone was seen a few times. The chain has TRBV7-7 and TRBJ2-7, with 8 positions matching TRBD1. Per germline, CDR1 SSHAT and CDR2 FNYEAQ (reference sequence). This CDR3 has 12 amino acids. The ends lost 4 bases at V and 7 bases at J; junction bases unmatched: 3. The CDR3 sequence: CASSSQGGEQYF. In DNA form, the CDR3 reads TGTGCCAGCAGCTCACAGGGGGGTGAGCAGTACTTC.

The chain employs TRBV25-1 and TRBJ1-2; no clear D gene. CDR3 length: 13 residues. Germline-derived CDR1 and CDR2 are MGHDK and SYGVNS. V gave up 0 bases and J gave up 2 bases, with 4 bases separating them. The CDR3 loop is CASSEYQNYGYTF. Here the CDR3 DNA reads TGTGCCAGCAGTGAATACCAGAACTATGGCTACACCTTC.

The chain joins TRBV7-8 to TRBJ2-7; perhaps TRBD1 as D (6 bases). Germline V lookup: CDR1 SGHVS, CDR2 FQNEAQ. V lost 2 bases to trimming and J lost 9 bases, with 20 bases between them. This CDR3 has 15 amino acids. The CDR3, as DNA: TGTGCCAGCAGCTTAACCCCCGGGCTCAGGGGCGGGCAGTACTTC. Translating it yields CASSLTPGLRGGQYF.

The chain is built from TRBV28 and TRBJ1-4, with D maybe TRBD1 (5 bases). The germline V gene has CDR1 MDHEN and CDR2 SYDVKM. V was cut by 8 bases and J by 1 base, with 14 bases left in between. CDR3 length equals 15 residues. This chain's CDR3 is CASPGGVGTNEKLFF. The CDR3 nucleotides are TGTGCCAGCCCGGGGGGGGTGGGAACTAATGAAAAACTGTTTTTT.

The chain's CDR3 is CASSVTGFQETQYF. The DNA for the CDR3 is TGTGCCAGCAGTGTGACAGGCTTCCAAGAGACCCAGTACTTC. The genes are TRBV6-1 and TRBJ2-5; D possibly corresponds to TRBD1 (6 bases). The CDR3 is 14 amino acids. The V and J ends lost 4 bases and 1 base respectively, with 10 bases between them. Germline V gives CDR1 MNHNS, CDR2 SASEGT.

The rearrangement joins TRBV9 to TRBJ1-5, with TRBD1 as a possible D gene (5 bases). V shed 3 bases and J shed 8 bases, with 18 bases lying between them. CDR3 length: 15 amino acids. The germline V gene has CDR1 SGDLS and CDR2 YYNGEE. CDR3 bases: TGTGCCAGCAGCGAAGCTGGGGGGGGGAGTGAGCCCCAGCATTTT. This sequence encodes CASSEAGGGSEPQHF.

This sequence joins TRBV5-5 and TRBJ1-1, with a tentative D call TRBD1 (6 bases). This CDR3 is 16 amino acids long. Germline CDR1 reads SGHKS; CDR2 reads YYEKEE (reference sequence). V lost 0 bases and J 1 base, leaving 13 bases between the germline ends. CDR3 residues: CASSLDGDIRNTEAFF. For the CDR3, the DNA is TGTGCCAGCAGCTTGGACGGGGACATACGGAACACTGAAGCTTTCTTT.

CDR3 amino acids: CASSASGTFSTDTQYF. The DNA of the CDR3 is TGTGCCAGCAGTGCCTCCGGGACTTTTAGCACAGATACGCAGTATTTT. This chain connects TRBV27 to TRBJ2-3; a weak D match, TRBD2 (6 bases). This CDR3 region has 16 residues. V gave up 5 bases and J gave up 0 bases, with 15 bases separating them. Germline V gene sequence: CDR1 MNHEY, CDR2 SMNVEV (reference sequence).

With regard to this clone: Mismatch with germline at one junction end may stem from a read error. The chain links TRBV19 to TRBJ1-5; weak D call: TRBD1 (5 bases). This CDR3 spans 14 amino acids. CDR1 is LNHDA and CDR2 is SQIVND in the germline V gene (reference sequence). The CDR3 here is CASSWVRENRPQHF. As DNA, the CDR3 is TGTGCCAGTTCATGGGTCAGGGAAAATCGGCCCCAGCATTTT.

The chain couples TRBV11-2 to TRBJ2-7, with D hard to call. Germline-derived CDR1 and CDR2 are SGHAT and FQNNGV. Trimming removed 5 bases at V and 0 bases at J, with 11 bases between. The CDR3 contains 14 residues. CDR3 coding DNA: TGTGCCAGCAGCCCTCGCGCGCCCTCCTACGAGCAGTACTTC. It is translated as CASSPRAPSYEQYF.